This T cell receptor beta chain was recovered during a study of T cell repertoires in cytomegalovirus infection. Whole-study context: Through public TCR beta signatures, both CMV infection and matching HLA type were indicated.

The CDR3 consists of 15 residues. Germline assignment: CDR1 SGHVS and CDR2 FQNEAQ. V was pared by 3 bases and J by 7 bases, with 15 bases between. TCRdb reprocessed the reads with MiXCR, giving one entry per CDR3 protein. The sample includes some 150,000 distinct CDR3 sequences, about 6.3% of them seen just once. This clonotype showed up many times. This rearrangement joins TRBV7-8 to TRBJ1-4; D perhaps matches TRBD1 (6 bases). The specimen was PBMCs. The TCR comes from a human donor in good health (CMV status not recorded). Some clones in this sample may be carry-over from other donors' samples. The chain's CDR3 is CASSFQGGLGEKLFF. Written as DNA, the CDR3 is TGTGCCAGCAGCTTTCAAGGGGGTTTAGGTGAAAAACTGTTTTTT. The full variable domain, in which reference TRBV7-8 and TRBJ1-4 provide the parts outside the CDR3, is GAGVSQSPRYKVAKRGQDVALRCDPISGHVSLFWYQQALGQGPEFLTYFQNEAQLDKSGLPSDRFFAERPEGSVSTLKIQRTQQEDSAVYLCASSFQGGLGEKLFFGSGTQLSVL.